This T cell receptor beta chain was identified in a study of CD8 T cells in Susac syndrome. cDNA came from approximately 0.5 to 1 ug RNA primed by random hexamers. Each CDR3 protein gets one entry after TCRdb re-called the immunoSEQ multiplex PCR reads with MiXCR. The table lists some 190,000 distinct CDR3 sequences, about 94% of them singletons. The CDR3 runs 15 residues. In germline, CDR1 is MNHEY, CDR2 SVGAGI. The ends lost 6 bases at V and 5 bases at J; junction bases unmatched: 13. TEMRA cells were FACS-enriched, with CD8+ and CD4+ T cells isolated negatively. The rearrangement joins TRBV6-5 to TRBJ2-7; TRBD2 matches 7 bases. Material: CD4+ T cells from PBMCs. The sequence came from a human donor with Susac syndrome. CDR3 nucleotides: TGTGCCAGCAGCAAAAGCGGGGCGCGGGGAGACGAGCAGTACTTC. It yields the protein CASSKSGARGDEQYF.